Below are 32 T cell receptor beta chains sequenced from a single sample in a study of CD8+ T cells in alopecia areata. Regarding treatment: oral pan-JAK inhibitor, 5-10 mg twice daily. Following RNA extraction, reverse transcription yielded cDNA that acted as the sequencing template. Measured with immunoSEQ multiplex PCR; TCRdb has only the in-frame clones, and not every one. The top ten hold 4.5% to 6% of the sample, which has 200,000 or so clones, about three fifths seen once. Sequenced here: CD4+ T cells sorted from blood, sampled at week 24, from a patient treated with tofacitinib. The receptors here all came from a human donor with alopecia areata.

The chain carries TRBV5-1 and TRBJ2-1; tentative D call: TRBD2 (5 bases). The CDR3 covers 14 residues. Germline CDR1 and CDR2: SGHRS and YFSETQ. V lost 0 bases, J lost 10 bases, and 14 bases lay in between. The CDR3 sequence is CASSLAPPEDEQFF. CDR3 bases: TGCGCCAGCAGCTTGGCCCCCCCGGAGGACGAGCAGTTCTTC.

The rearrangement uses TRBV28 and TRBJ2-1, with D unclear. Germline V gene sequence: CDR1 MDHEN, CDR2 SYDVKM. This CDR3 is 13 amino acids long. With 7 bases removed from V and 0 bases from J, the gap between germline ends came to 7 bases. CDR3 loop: CASTSYSYNEQFF. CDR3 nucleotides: TGTGCCAGCACATCCTACTCCTACAATGAGCAGTTCTTC.

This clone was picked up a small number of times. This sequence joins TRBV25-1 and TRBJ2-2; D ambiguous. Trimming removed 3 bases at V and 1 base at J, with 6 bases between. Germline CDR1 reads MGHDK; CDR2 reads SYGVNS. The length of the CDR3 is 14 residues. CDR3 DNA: TGTGCCAGCAGTGACGGTATGAACACCGGGGAGCTGTTTTTT. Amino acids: CASSDGMNTGELFF.

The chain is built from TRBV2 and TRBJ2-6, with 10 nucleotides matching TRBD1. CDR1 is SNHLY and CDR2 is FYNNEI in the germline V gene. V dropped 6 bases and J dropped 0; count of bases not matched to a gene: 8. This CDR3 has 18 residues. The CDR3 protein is CASRRGTGEVSGANVLTF. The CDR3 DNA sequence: TGTGCCAGCAGGAGGGGGACAGGGGAGGTCTCTGGGGCCAACGTCCTGACTTTC. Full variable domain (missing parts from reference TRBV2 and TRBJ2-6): EPEVTQTPSHQVTQMGQEVILRCVPISNHLYFYWYRQILGQKVEFLVSFYNNEISEKSEIFDDQFSVERPDGSNFTLKIRSTKLEDSAMYFCASRRGTGEVSGANVLTFGAGSRLTVL.

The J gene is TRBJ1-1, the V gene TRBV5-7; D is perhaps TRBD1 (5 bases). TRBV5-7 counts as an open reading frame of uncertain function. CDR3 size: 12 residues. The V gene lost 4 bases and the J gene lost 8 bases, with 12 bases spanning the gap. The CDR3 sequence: CASSPSWGEAFF. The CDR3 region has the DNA TGTGCCAGCAGCCCCAGTTGGGGGGAAGCTTTCTTT.

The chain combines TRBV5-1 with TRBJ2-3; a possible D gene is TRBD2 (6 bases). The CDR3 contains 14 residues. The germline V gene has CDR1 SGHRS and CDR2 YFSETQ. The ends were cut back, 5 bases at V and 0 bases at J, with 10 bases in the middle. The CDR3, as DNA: TGCGCCAGCAGGTACGGGGGAAGCACAGATACGCAGTATTTT. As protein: CASRYGGSTDTQYF.

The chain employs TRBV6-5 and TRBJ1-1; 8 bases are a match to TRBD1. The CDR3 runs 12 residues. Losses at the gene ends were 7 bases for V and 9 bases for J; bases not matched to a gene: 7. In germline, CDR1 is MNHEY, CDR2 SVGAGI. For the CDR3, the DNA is TGTGCCAGCACCCCCAGGACAGGGAAAGCTTTCTTT. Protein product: CASTPRTGKAFF.

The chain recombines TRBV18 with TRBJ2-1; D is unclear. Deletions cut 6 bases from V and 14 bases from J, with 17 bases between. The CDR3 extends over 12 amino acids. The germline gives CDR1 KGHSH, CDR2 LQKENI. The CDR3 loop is CASSPDILLEFF. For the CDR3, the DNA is TGTGCCAGCTCCCCAGACATTTTACTTGAGTTCTTC.

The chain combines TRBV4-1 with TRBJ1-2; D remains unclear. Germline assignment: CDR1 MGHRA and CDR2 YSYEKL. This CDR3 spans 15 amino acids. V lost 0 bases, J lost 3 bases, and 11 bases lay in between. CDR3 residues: CASSQDLGRDYGYTF. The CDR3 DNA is TGCGCCAGCAGCCAAGATCTCGGCCGGGACTATGGCTACACCTTC.

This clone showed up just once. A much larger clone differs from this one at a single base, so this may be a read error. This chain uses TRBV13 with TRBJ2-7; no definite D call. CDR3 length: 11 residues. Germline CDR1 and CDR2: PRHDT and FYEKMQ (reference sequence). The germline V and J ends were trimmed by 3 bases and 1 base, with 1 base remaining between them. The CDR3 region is CASSLSYEQYF. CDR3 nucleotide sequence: TGTGCCAGCAGCTTGTCCTACGAGCAGTACTTC.

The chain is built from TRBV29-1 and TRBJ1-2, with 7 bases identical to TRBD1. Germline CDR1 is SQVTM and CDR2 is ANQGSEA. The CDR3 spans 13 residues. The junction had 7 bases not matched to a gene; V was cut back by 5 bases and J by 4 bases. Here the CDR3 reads CSVKQGSGYGYTF. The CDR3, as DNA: TGCAGCGTTAAACAGGGGTCGGGCTATGGCTACACCTTC.

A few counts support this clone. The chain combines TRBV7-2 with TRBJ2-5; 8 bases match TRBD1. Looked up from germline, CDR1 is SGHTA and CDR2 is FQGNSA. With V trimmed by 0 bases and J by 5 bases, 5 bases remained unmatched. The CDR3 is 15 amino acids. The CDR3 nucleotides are TGTGCCAGCAGCTTAGCGACAGGGGTCGGGGAGACCCAGTACTTC. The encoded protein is CASSLATGVGETQYF.

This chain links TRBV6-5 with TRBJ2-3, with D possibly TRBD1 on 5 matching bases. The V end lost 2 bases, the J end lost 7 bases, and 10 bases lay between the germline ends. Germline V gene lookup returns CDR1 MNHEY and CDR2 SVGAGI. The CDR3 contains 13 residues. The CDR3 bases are TGTGCCAGCAGTTACCGGCAGGGCAATACGCAGTATTTT. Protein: CASSYRQGNTQYF.

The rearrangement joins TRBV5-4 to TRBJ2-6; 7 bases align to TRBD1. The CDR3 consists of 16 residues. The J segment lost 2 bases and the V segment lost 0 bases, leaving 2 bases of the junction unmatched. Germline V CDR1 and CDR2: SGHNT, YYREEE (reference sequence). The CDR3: CASSLGTGAGANVLTF. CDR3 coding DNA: TGTGCCAGCAGCTTGGGAACAGGGGCTGGGGCCAACGTCCTGACTTTC.

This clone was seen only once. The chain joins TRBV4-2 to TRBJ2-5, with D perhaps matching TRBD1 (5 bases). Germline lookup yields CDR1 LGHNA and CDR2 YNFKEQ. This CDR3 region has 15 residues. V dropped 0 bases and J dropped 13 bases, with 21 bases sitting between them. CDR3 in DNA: TGTGCCAGCAGCCAAGATAGCCAGGACCTCAGGGCCCGGTACTTC. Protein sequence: CASSQDSQDLRARYF.

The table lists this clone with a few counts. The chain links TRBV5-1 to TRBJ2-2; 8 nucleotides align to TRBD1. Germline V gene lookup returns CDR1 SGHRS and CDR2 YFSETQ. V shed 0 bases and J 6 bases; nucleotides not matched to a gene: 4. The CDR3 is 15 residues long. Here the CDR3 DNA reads TGCGCCAGCAGCTTGGAGGCGACAGGGGCCGGGGAGCTGTTTTTT. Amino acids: CASSLEATGAGELFF.

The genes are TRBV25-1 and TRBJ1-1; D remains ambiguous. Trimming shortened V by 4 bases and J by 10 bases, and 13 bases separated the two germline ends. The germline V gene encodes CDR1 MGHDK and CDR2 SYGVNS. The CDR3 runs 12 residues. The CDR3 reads CASSAGRDRAFF. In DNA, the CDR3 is TGTGCCAGCAGTGCCGGACGGGATCGAGCTTTCTTT.

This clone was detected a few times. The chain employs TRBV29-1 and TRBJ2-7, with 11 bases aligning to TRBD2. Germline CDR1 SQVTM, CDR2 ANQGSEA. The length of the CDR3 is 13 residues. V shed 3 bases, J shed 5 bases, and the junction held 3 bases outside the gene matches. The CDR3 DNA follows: TGCAGCGTTGAGGCTAGCGGGAGGAACGAGCAGTACTTC. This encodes CSVEASGRNEQYF.

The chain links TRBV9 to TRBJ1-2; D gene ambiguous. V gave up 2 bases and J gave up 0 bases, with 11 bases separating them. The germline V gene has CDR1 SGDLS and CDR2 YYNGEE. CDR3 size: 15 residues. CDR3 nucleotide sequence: TGTGCCAGCAGCGTTGGTAAGGATTCTAACTATGGCTACACCTTC. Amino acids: CASSVGKDSNYGYTF.

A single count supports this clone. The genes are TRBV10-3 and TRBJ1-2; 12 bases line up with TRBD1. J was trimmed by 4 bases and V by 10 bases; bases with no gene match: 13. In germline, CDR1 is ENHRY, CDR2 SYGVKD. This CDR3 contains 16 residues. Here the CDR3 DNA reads TGTGCCACCCAGGGGACAGGGGGCGCCTTGGTCTATGGCTACACCTTC. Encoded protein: CATQGTGGALVYGYTF.

This CDR3 reads CASSLGAGDQPQHF. CDR3 in DNA: TGCGCCAGCAGCTTGGGTGCAGGGGATCAGCCCCAGCATTTT. The gene calls are TRBV5-1 and TRBJ1-5, with D possibly being TRBD1 (6 bases). V was shortened by 0 bases and J by 5 bases, with 9 bases between the two germline ends. The germline V gene has CDR1 SGHRS and CDR2 YFSETQ. The CDR3 is made up of 14 amino acids.

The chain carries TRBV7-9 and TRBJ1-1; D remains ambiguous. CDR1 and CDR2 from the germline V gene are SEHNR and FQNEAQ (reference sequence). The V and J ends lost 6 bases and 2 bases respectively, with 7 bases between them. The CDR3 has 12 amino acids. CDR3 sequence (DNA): TGTGCCAGCAGGCGGGATAACACTGAAGCTTTCTTT. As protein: CASRRDNTEAFF.

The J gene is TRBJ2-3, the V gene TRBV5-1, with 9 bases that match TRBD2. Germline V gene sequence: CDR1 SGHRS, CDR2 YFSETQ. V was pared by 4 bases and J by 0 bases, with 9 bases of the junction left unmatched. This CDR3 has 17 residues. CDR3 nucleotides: TGCGCCAGCAGCCAGCAGACTAGCGGACATAGCACAGATACGCAGTATTTT. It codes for CASSQQTSGHSTDTQYF.

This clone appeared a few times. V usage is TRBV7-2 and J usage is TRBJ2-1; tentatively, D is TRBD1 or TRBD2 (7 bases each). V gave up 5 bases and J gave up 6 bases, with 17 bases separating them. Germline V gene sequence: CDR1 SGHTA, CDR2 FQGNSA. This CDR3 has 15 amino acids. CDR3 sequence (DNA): TGTGCCAGCAGCATCTCAGGGGGGGATCCCAATGAGCAGTTCTTC. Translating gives CASSISGGDPNEQFF.

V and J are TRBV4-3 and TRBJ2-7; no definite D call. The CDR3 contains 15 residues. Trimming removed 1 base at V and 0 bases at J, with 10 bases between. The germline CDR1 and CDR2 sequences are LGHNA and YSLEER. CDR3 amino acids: CASSQVPGSSYEQYF. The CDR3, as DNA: TGCGCCAGCAGCCAAGTCCCGGGTAGCTCCTACGAGCAGTACTTC.

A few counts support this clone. DNA of the CDR3: TGTGCCAGCAGCTTAGAAGCGAGGGTATCGACAGATACGCAGTATTTT. Residues: CASSLEARVSTDTQYF. The chain combines TRBV7-8 with TRBJ2-3, with D possibly being TRBD2 (5 bases). The CDR3 is 16 amino acids. V shed 1 base and J shed 3 bases, with 14 bases lying between them. CDR1 is SGHVS, CDR2 FQNEAQ, per germline.

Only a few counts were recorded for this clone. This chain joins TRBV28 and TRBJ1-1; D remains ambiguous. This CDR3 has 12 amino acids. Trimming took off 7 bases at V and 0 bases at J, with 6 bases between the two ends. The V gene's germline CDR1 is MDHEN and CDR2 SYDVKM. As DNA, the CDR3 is TGTGCCAGCAACGCGGTGAACACTGAAGCTTTCTTT. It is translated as CASNAVNTEAFF.

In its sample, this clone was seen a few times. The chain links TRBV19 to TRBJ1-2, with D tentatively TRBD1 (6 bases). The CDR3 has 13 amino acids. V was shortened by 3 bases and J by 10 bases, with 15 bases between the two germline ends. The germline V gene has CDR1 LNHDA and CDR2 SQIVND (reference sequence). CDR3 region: CASSIPGAGTYTF. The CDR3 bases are TGTGCCAGTAGTATCCCGGGGGCTGGCACCTACACCTTC.

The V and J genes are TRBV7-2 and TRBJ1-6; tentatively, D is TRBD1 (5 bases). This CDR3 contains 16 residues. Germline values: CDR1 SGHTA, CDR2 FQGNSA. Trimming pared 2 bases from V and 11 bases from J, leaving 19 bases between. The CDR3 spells CASSLKGALTSPPLHF. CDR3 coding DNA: TGTGCCAGCAGCTTAAAAGGGGCCCTTACTAGTCCACCCCTCCACTTT.

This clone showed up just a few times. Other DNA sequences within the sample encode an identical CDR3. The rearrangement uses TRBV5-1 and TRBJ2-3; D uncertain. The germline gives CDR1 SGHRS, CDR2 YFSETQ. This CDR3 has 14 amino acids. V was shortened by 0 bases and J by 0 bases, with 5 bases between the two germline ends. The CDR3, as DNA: TGCGCCAGCAGCTTGGAACAGAGCACAGATACGCAGTATTTT. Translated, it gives CASSLEQSTDTQYF.

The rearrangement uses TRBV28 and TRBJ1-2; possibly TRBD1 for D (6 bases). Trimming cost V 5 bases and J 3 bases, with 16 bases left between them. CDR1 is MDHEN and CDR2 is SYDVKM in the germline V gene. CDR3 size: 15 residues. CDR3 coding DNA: TGTGCCAGCAGTCCCACAGGGAACGCCGACTATGGCTACACCTTC. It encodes CASSPTGNADYGYTF.

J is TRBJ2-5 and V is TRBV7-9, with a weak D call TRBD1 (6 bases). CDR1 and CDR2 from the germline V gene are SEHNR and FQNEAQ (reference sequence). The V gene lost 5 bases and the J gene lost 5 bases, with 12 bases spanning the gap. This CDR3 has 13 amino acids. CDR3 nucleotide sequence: TGTGCCAGCAGCCCAACAGGGCTGGAGACCCAGTACTTC. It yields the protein CASSPTGLETQYF.